A selection of T cell receptor beta chains follows, all from one sample in a study of blood T cell repertoires in COVID-19. Profiled with immunoSEQ multiplex PCR; TCRdb holds only in-frame clones, not every one. The data show approximately 76,000 clones, around 85% seen once. Sequencing was carried out using peripheral blood. The receptors come from a woman at least 80 years old with active or convalescent COVID-19. Each CDR3 is given with its conserved first and last residue. The D gene is left open where the match is weak. Clone size is given for some rows only: seen once, a few or many times, or a class if the clone is expanded.

V,length,J,D,size,CDR3,DNA
TRBV9,16,TRBJ2-3,TRBD2,once,CASSFSGGTAGDTQYF,TGTGCCAGCAGCTTTAGCGGGGGGACCGCGGGGGATACGCAGTATTTT
TRBV7-2,15,TRBJ1-2,-,-,CASSQGTGNNYGYTF,TGTGCCAGCAGCCAGGGGACGGGTAATAACTATGGCTACACCTTC
TRBV7-3,16,TRBJ1-4,TRBD1,once,CASSPRQGPTNEKLFF,TGTGCCAGCAGCCCAAGACAGGGCCCAACTAATGAAAAACTGTTTTTT
TRBV24-1,15,TRBJ2-2,-,few,CATTSEGWNTGELFF,TGTGCCACCACCTCGGAGGGGTGGAACACCGGGGAGCTGTTTTTT
TRBV3-1/TRBV3-2,13,TRBJ2-5,-,once,CATSGAIWETQYF,TGTGCCACCTCAGGGGCCATTTGGGAGACCCAGTACTTC
TRBV6-2/TRBV6-3,15,TRBJ1-5,TRBD1,-,CASSYGGQLGQPQHF,TGTGCCAGCAGTTACGGGGGACAGCTAGGTCAGCCCCAGCATTTT
TRBV5-5,15,TRBJ2-2,TRBD1,once,CASSSGQGRVGELFF,TGTGCCAGCAGCTCAGGACAGGGGAGGGTCGGGGAGCTGTTTTTT
TRBV19,16,TRBJ2-5,TRBD2,once,CASSVVAGGPAETQYF,TGTGCCAGTAGTGTCGTAGCGGGGGGGCCCGCGGAGACCCAGTACTTC
TRBV20-1,11,TRBJ2-7,-,-,CSARNSYEQYF,TGCAGTGCTAGAAATTCTTACGAGCAGTACTTC
TRBV28,14,TRBJ1-5,-,-,CATGGSQRHQPQHF,TGTGCCACGGGGGGGAGCCAGAGGCATCAGCCCCAGCATTTT
TRBV18,13,TRBJ1-5,-,once,CASSPEERQPQHF,TGTGCCAGCTCACCAGAGGAGCGACAGCCCCAGCATTTT
TRBV28,16,TRBJ2-2,-,-,CASSPLGTSNTGELFF,TGTGCCAGCAGTCCCCTCGGGACATCGAACACCGGGGAGCTGTTTTTT
TRBV11-1,13,TRBJ1-2,TRBD1,few,CASSPDRFSGYTF,TGTGCCAGCAGCCCGGACAGGTTCAGTGGCTACACCTTC
TRBV29-1,13,TRBJ2-1,TRBD1,-,CSVSDRVYNEQFF,TGCAGCGTGTCGGACAGGGTTTACAATGAGCAGTTCTTC
TRBV5-3,15,TRBJ1-4,-,-,CARSGQGRYEEKLFF,TGTGCCAGAAGCGGGCAAGGCCGGTACGAAGAAAAACTGTTTTTT
TRBV7-9,14,TRBJ2-7,TRBD1,-,CASSIGTGEREQYF,TGTGCCAGCAGCATAGGGACAGGGGAGAGGGAGCAGTACTTC
TRBV9,13,TRBJ1-5,-,-,CASSQGVSQPQHF,TGTGCCAGCAGCCAAGGGGTATCCCAGCCCCAGCATTTT
TRBV11-2,15,TRBJ2-1,TRBD2,-,CASSLLAGGPDEQFF,TGTGCCAGCAGCTTACTAGCGGGGGGGCCGGATGAGCAGTTCTTC
TRBV19,13,TRBJ1-1,-,few,CASQDRLNTEAFF,TGTGCCAGCCAGGACAGACTGAACACTGAAGCTTTCTTT
TRBV7-6,15,TRBJ1-2,-,-,CASSPRGANNYGYTF,TGTGCCAGCAGCCCTAGAGGAGCAAATAACTATGGCTACACCTTC
TRBV7-2,15,TRBJ1-1,-,-,CASSFSGIVNTEAFF,TGTGCCAGCAGCTTTTCTGGTATAGTTAACACTGAAGCTTTCTTT
TRBV9,15,TRBJ2-5,TRBD2,-,CASSPSAGGGETQYF,TGTGCCAGCAGCCCCTCGGCCGGGGGGGGTGAGACCCAGTACTTC
TRBV7-2,16,TRBJ2-2,TRBD1,-,CASSLMSGQGAGELFF,TGTGCCAGCAGCCTAATGTCGGGACAGGGCGCCGGGGAGCTGTTTTTT
TRBV6-2/TRBV6-3,15,TRBJ1-5,TRBD1,-,CASSYVGQGYQPQHF,TGTGCCAGCAGTTATGTAGGACAGGGGTATCAGCCCCAGCATTTT
TRBV5-1,14,TRBJ1-6,-,-,CASSPGHTDSPLHF,TGCGCCAGCAGCCCTGGACATACTGATTCACCCCTCCACTTT
TRBV12-5,16,TRBJ1-2,TRBD1,-,CASGINQGADNYGYTF,TGTGCTAGTGGTATAAACCAGGGGGCGGATAACTATGGCTACACCTTC
TRBV6-5,13,TRBJ1-2,-,-,CASSYGTTYGYTF,TGTGCCAGCAGTTACGGGACAACCTATGGCTACACCTTC
TRBV27,16,TRBJ1-5,TRBD1,once,CASSSLGQGASQPQHF,TGTGCCAGCAGTTCCCTCGGACAGGGGGCGTCTCAGCCCCAGCATTTT
TRBV7-2,15,TRBJ2-7,TRBD2,-,CASSLVRGGTYEQYF,TGTGCCAGCAGCTTAGTCCGGGGGGGAACCTACGAGCAGTACTTC
TRBV29-1,13,TRBJ2-2,-,-,CSVEAVRAGELFF,TGCAGCGTTGAAGCGGTGAGGGCCGGGGAGCTGTTTTTT
TRBV7-2,14,TRBJ2-3,TRBD2,-,CASSLDVGAGGLDF,TGTGCCAGCAGCTTAGATGTAGGCGCGGGGGGGCTAGATTTT
TRBV5-1,16,TRBJ2-1,TRBD2,few,CASSVSGTSGNNEQFF,TGCGCCAGCAGCGTCTCCGGGACTAGCGGAAACAATGAGCAGTTCTTC
TRBV28,14,TRBJ1-1,-,-,CASILPGSLTEAFF,TGTGCCAGCATACTACCGGGTTCTCTCACTGAAGCTTTCTTT
TRBV7-3,13,TRBJ1-1,-,-,CASSLQTGTEAFF,TGTGCCAGCAGCTTACAAACAGGGACTGAAGCTTTCTTT
TRBV13,13,TRBJ1-5,-,few,CASSLGRYEPQHF,TGTGCCAGCAGCTTAGGCCGGTATGAGCCCCAGCATTTT
TRBV27,13,TRBJ2-1,TRBD2,-,CASRGVSYNEQFF,TGTGCCAGCCGGGGGGTTTCCTACAATGAGCAGTTCTTC
TRBV6-5,14,TRBJ2-5,TRBD1,-,CASSYEGAEETQYF,TGTGCCAGCAGTTACGAGGGGGCTGAAGAGACCCAGTACTTC
TRBV19,16,TRBJ1-1,TRBD1,-,CASSIFMGQQNTEAFF,TGTGCCAGTAGTATATTTATGGGACAGCAGAACACTGAAGCTTTCTTT
TRBV28,15,TRBJ1-6,TRBD1,-,CASSPHGQDSSPLHF,TGTGCCAGCAGTCCTCATGGACAGGACAGTTCACCCCTCCACTTT
TRBV29-1,14,TRBJ1-1,-,-,CSVGRVGPNTEAFF,TGCAGCGTTGGGAGGGTTGGTCCGAACACTGAAGCTTTCTTT
TRBV2,16,TRBJ2-6,-,-,CASSVQGNSGANVLTF,TGTGCCAGCAGTGTACAGGGTAACTCTGGGGCCAACGTCCTGACTTTC
TRBV30,15,TRBJ2-6,-,-,CAWTAQGSGANVLTF,TGTGCCTGGACGGCCCAGGGCTCTGGGGCCAACGTCCTGACTTTC
TRBV6-6,15,TRBJ1-5,-,-,CASTYPGGGNQPQHF,TGTGCCAGCACTTACCCCGGGGGTGGCAATCAGCCCCAGCATTTT
TRBV6-2/TRBV6-3,15,TRBJ1-5,-,few,CASSYGLDLNQPQHF,TGTGCCAGCAGTTACGGCCTAGATCTCAATCAGCCCCAGCATTTT
TRBV2,14,TRBJ1-5,TRBD1,-,CASSGTGGNQPQHF,TGTGCCAGCAGTGGGACAGGGGGCAATCAGCCCCAGCATTTT
TRBV4-1,17,TRBJ2-1,TRBD2,-,CASSQEGTSGGRNEQFF,TGCGCCAGCAGCCAAGAGGGGACTAGCGGGGGGCGCAATGAGCAGTTCTTC
TRBV15,15,TRBJ1-6,-,-,CATSVGRQGNSPLHF,TGTGCCACCAGCGTAGGGCGGCAGGGGAATTCACCCCTCCACTTT
TRBV5-1,13,TRBJ1-1,TRBD1,-,CASGTGGRTEAFF,TGCGCCAGCGGGACAGGGGGAAGGACTGAAGCTTTCTTT
TRBV5-1,16,TRBJ1-4,-,-,CASSLGRGPTNEKLFF,TGCGCCAGCAGCTTGGGCAGGGGTCCAACTAATGAAAAACTGTTTTTT
TRBV3-1/TRBV3-2,14,TRBJ2-1,-,-,CASSQGGGENEQFF,TGTGCCAGCAGCCAAGGGGGTGGGGAGAATGAGCAGTTCTTC
TRBV9,16,TRBJ1-5,-,-,CASSGGGAPDGQPQHF,TGTGCCAGCAGCGGAGGAGGGGCGCCGGATGGTCAGCCCCAGCATTTT
TRBV4-1,15,TRBJ1-4,TRBD1,-,CASSQAGQIDEKLFF,TGCGCCAGCAGCCAAGCGGGACAGATAGATGAAAAACTGTTTTTT
TRBV6-5,15,TRBJ2-7,TRBD2,-,CASSRGRVVSSEQYF,TGTGCCAGCAGCCGAGGGAGGGTGGTTTCTTCCGAGCAGTACTTC
TRBV7-6,15,TRBJ2-3,-,-,CASSPGHSSTDTQYF,TGTGCCAGCAGCCCCGGACACTCTAGCACAGATACGCAGTATTTT
TRBV30,14,TRBJ1-2,TRBD1,-,CACPDRDRVVGYTF,TGTGCCTGTCCTGACCGCGACAGGGTGGTAGGCTACACCTTC
TRBV7-8,15,TRBJ2-1,-,-,CASSPRGRVLYEQFF,TGTGCCAGCAGCCCGAGGGGGAGGGTATTGTATGAGCAGTTCTTC
TRBV19,16,TRBJ2-1,-,-,CASSETSGSSYNEQFF,TGTGCCAGTAGTGAGACTAGTGGGAGCTCCTACAATGAGCAGTTCTTC
TRBV4-1,15,TRBJ1-4,-,-,CASSLRQGQGEKLFF,TGCGCCAGCAGCCTTAGACAAGGGCAGGGTGAAAAACTGTTTTTT
TRBV3-1/TRBV3-2,13,TRBJ2-3,-,-,CASSGQYTDTQYF,TGTGCCAGCAGCGGACAGTACACAGATACGCAGTATTTT